This TCR beta chain comes out of a study of blood T cell repertoires in COVID-19. Across the whole study: Samples came from the United States, Italy and Spain, spanning acute and convalescent COVID-19. T cells, B-cell-depleted T cells, or PBMCs provided the cDNA or gDNA that served as material.

Assay used: immunoSEQ multiplex PCR; TCRdb lists only in-frame clones, some missing. The data contain some 390,000 clones, around 89% of them seen just once; the ten biggest clones take up 0.95% to 1.3%. V was trimmed by 7 bases and J by 6 bases, leaving 13 bases between them. CDR3 length: 12 amino acids. Germline CDR1 is MDHEN and CDR2 is SYDVKM. Self-reported history from a screening survey and questionnaire set each donor's cohort. Resolution of symptoms, clearance, or two negative PCRs was present in recovered Cohort 3 donors. The receptor was derived from a man aged 25-45 years who had recovered from COVID-19. The rearrangement uses TRBV28 and TRBJ2-7, with D possibly matching TRBD1 (6 bases). The sample consisted of PBMCs or T cells enriched from blood (not recorded which). CDR3 protein: CASNTLGGEQYF. CDR3 bases: TGTGCCAGCAACACCTTAGGGGGCGAGCAGTACTTC. Using reference TRBV28 and TRBJ2-7 for the parts outside the CDR3, the full variable domain is DVKVTQSSRYLVKRTGEKVFLECVQDMDHENMFWYRQDPGLGLRLIYFSYDVKMKEKGDIPEGYSVSREKKERFSLILESASTNQTSMYLCASNTLGGEQYFGPGTRLTVT.